This T cell receptor (beta chain) was captured by sequencing in a study of beta chain features in type 1 diabetes. About this clone: Its antigen is not identified.

Germline V gene lookup returns CDR1 SGHVS and CDR2 FQNEAQ. This CDR3 has 14 residues. Trimming removed 0 bases at V and 2 bases at J, with 7 bases between. Overall study findings and caveats: TCRB repertoires of naive, central memory and Treg cells appeared more similar among patients than among healthy donors.

Every isolated RNA sample was fully reverse transcribed, so sequencing captured expressed TCRB transcripts. Sequencing was performed with immunoSEQ multiplex PCR; in TCRdb, only in-frame clones are kept and a portion is missing. The sample gives roughly 180,000 clones, about an eighth of which show up once; around 0.63% is in the top ten. The source is a woman aged 18-29 years in good health. The specimen was central memory CD4+ T cells from blood. This rearrangement joins TRBV7-8 to TRBJ2-5; D unresolved. DNA of the CDR3: TGTGCCAGCAGCTTAGCGCGGTTACAAGAGACCCAGTACTTC. Protein: CASSLARLQETQYF.